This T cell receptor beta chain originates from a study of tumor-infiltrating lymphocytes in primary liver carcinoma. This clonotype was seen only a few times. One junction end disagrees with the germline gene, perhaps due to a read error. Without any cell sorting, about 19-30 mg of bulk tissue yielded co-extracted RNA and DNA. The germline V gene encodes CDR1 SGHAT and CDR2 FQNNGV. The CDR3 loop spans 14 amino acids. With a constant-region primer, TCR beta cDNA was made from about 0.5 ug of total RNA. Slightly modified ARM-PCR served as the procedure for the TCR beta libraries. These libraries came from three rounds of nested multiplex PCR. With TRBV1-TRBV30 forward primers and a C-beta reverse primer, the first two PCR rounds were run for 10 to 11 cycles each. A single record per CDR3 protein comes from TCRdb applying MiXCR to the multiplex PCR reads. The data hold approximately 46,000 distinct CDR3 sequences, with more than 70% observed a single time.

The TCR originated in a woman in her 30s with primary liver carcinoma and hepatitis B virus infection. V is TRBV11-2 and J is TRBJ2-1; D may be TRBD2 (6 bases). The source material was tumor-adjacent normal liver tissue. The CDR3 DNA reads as TGTGCCATCAGCCTCGGAGGGACGTGGGATGAGCAGTTCTTC. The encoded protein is CAISLGGTWDEQFF.